The clone carrying this T cell receptor beta chain was counted ten times or more. Its specificity is unknown. The sample originates from a study of blood T cells in healthy people across ages. Whole-study results and caveats: Estimates drawn from one million T cells were deemed to understate diversity.

For the second PCR, which ran for roughly 6 to 12 cycles, a sample-barcoded 5' primer and a J-beta primer mix were used. Via MiXCR, TCRdb re-called the 5' RACE reads, giving one row per CDR3 protein. This table has some 1.5 million distinct CDR3 sequences, under 30% appearing once. This CDR3 has 14 amino acids. Trimming removed 1 base at V and 2 bases at J, with 8 bases between. The TCR originated in a woman aged 25 to 45 in good health. Sequencing input: blood. This chain connects TRBV12-3 or TRBV12-4 to TRBJ1-2, with D hard to call. CDR3 nucleotide sequence: TGTGCCAGCAGTTTAGGGTTCCTCAACTATGGCTACACCTTC. This codes for CASSLGFLNYGYTF.